This T cell receptor (beta chain) was documented in a study of T cell responses to AZD1222 COVID-19 vaccine. Study in general: Pooling of second doses given at about 4 or about 12 weeks was done. Study observations and caveats: Scientists sampled the repertoires only once the peak T cell response had passed. Spike regions recognized by vaccine-associated CD4 TCRs spanned the protein, led by 160-218 and 743-854. Donors were mostly white British, more females; clonal diversity possibly underestimated.

Of note for this clone: As yet, its antigen is unknown.

The CDR3 extends over 13 amino acids. V dropped 4 bases and J dropped 6 bases, with 10 bases sitting between them. The V gene's germline CDR1 is SGHNT and CDR2 YENEEA. The table came from immunoSEQ multiplex PCR; TCRdb's copy has only in-frame clones and leaves some out. The sample consists of 150,000 or so clones, roughly 91% of them appearing once. V gene TRBV11-3 combines with J gene TRBJ2-1, with D perhaps TRBD2 (6 bases). This receptor was obtained from an adult in good health. Sequenced here: peripheral blood, sampled on day 0 of AZD1222 vaccination. This CDR3 reads CASSSGLSNEQFF. Here the CDR3 DNA reads TGTGCCAGCAGCTCGGGACTGTCCAATGAGCAGTTCTTC.